This T cell receptor (beta chain) emerged from a study of T-cell reconstitution after alpha-beta-depleted transplantation in children. Germline lookup yields CDR1 SGHTA and CDR2 FQGNSA. The V gene end was trimmed by 6 bases and the J gene end by 7 bases; junction bases not matched to a gene: 10. This CDR3 contains 16 residues. The library targeted TCRbeta and was prepared with unique molecular identifiers. Each CDR3 protein is one row after TCRdb ran MiXCR on the PCR reads. The sample lists more than 500,000 distinct CDR3 sequences, around 10% occurring once. There are many counts of this clonotype. This specimen consisted of PBMCs, mostly from graft donor cells, obtained 180 days after TCRalphabeta/CD19-depleted stem cell transplant. The receptor was isolated from a female patient aged 2 to 10 who had a stem cell transplant for aplastic anemia, so the T cells may come from the graft donor. The chain couples TRBV7-2 to TRBJ1-5, with 12 bases aligning to TRBD1. The CDR3 protein is CASSIRDRGRGQPQHF. The CDR3 DNA follows: TGTGCCAGCAGTATCAGGGACAGGGGGCGAGGGCAGCCCCAGCATTTT.